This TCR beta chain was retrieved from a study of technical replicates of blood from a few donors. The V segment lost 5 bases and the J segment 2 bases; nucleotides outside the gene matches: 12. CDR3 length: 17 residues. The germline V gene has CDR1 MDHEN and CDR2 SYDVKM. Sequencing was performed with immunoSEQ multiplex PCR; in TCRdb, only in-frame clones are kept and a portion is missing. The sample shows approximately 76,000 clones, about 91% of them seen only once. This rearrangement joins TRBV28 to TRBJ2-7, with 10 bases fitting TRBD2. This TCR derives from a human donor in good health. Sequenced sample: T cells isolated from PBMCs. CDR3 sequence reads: CASSIADSGRHTYEQYF. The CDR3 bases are TGTGCCAGCAGTATAGCTGATAGCGGGAGGCACACCTACGAGCAGTACTTC.